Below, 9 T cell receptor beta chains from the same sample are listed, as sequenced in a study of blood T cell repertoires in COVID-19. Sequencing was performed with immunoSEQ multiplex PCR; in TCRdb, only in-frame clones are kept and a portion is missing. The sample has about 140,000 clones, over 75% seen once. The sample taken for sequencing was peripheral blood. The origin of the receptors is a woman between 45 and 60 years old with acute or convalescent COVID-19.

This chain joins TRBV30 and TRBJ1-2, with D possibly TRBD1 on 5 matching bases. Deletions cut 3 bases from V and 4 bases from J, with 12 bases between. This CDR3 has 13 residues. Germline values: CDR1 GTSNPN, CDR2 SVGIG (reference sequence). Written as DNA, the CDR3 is TGTGCCTGGAGCAGGGCCAACGGCTATGGCTACACCTTC. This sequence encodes CAWSRANGYGYTF.

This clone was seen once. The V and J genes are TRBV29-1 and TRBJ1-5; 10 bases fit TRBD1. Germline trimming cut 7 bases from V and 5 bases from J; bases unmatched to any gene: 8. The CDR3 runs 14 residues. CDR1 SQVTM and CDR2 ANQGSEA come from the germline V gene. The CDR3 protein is CSARDRGDDQPQHF. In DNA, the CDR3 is TGCAGCGCCCGGGACAGGGGAGATGATCAGCCCCAGCATTTT.

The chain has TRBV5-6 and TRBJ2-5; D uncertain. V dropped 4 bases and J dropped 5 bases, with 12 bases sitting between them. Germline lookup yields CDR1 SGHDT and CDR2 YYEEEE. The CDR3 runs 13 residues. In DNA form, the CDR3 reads TGTGCCAGCAGCCCTCAAGCCAGGGAGACCCAGTACTTC. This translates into CASSPQARETQYF.

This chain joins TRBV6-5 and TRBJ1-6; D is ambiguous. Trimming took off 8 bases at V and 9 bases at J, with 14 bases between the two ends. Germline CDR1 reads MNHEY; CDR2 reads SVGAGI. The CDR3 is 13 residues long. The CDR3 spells CASRRLESSPLHF. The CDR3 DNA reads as TGTGCCAGCCGGAGACTCGAAAGTTCACCCCTCCACTTT.

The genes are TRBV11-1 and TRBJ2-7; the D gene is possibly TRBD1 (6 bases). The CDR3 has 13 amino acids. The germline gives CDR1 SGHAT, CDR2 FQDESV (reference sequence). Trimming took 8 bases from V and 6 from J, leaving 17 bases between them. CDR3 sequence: CASGNREQGEQYF. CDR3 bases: TGTGCCAGCGGAAACAGGGAACAAGGCGAGCAGTACTTC.

The CDR3 reads CASRTGGNEQYF. The CDR3 DNA reads TGTGCCAGCAGGACAGGCGGCAACGAGCAGTACTTC. This chain joins TRBV27 and TRBJ2-7, with D perhaps matching TRBD1 (6 bases). Germline V gene data show CDR1 as MNHEY and CDR2 as SMNVEV (reference sequence). Trimming cost V 6 bases and J 5 bases, with 11 bases left between them. The length of the CDR3 is 12 residues.

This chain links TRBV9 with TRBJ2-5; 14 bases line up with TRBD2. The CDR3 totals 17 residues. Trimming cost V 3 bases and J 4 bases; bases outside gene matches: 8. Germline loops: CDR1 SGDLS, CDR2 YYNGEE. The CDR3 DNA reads TGTGCCAGCAGCGCGATGGGACTAGCGGGAGTTGGAGAGACCCAGTACTTC. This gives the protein CASSAMGLAGVGETQYF.

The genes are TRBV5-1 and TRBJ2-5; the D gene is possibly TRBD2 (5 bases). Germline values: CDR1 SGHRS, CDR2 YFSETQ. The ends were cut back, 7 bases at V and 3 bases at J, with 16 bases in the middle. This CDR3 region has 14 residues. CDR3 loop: CASSLLATKETQYF. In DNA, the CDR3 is TGCGCCAGCTCCCTCCTAGCCACGAAAGAGACCCAGTACTTC.

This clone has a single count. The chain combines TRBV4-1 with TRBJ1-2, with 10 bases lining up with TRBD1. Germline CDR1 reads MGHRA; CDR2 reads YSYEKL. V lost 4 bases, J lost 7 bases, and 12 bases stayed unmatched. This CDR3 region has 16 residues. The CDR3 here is CASSPRGGTGAIGYTF. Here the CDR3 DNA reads TGCGCCAGCAGCCCCCGAGGAGGGACAGGGGCTATTGGCTACACCTTC.